These 25 T cell receptor beta chains came from one sample sequenced in a study of CD8 T cells in ankylosing spondylitis. TCRdb recomputed calls from the 5' RACE reads with MiXCR, one row per CDR3 protein. Found here are about 240,000 distinct CDR3 sequences, around 7.8% of them singletons; the top ten hold about 6.8%. Sequencing was carried out using blood, either unsorted or a sorted T cell fraction (not recorded which). The receptors shown here come from a male donor with ankylosing spondylitis or in good health (not recorded which).

This clonotype showed up many times. V and J are TRBV19 and TRBJ2-7, with D unclear. The CDR3 has 15 amino acids. The V gene's germline CDR1 is LNHDA and CDR2 SQIVND (reference sequence). V shed 3 bases and J shed 7 bases, with 19 bases lying between them. The CDR3 sequence is CASSIARSNLGEQYF. DNA of the CDR3: TGTGCCAGTAGTATCGCGCGGAGCAACCTTGGGGAGCAGTACTTC.

This clonotype appeared many times. The chain combines TRBV20-1 with TRBJ2-7; 8 bases fit TRBD2. Germline loops: CDR1 DFQATT, CDR2 SNEGSKA (reference sequence). J was trimmed by 4 bases and V by 0 bases; bases with no gene match: 14. CDR3 length: 17 amino acids. This CDR3 is CSARDRVLAGALYEQYF. DNA for the CDR3: TGCAGTGCTAGAGATAGGGTCCTAGCGGGCGCCTTGTACGAGCAGTACTTC.

On this clonotype: Because the CDR3 is missing its conserved closing phenylalanine or tryptophan, this is likely a read error. The chain has TRBV5-1 and TRBJ2-5; D uncertain. Germline V gene sequence: CDR1 SGHRS, CDR2 YFSETQ. The CDR3 extends over 15 amino acids. Trimming cost V 4 bases and J 5 bases, with 18 bases left between them. In nucleotides, the CDR3 is TGCGCCAGCAGCCCGCTCGGCAGCAGTGAGGAGACCCAGTACTAC. Protein product: CASSPLGSSEETQYY.

The chain combines TRBV4-3 with TRBJ2-2; D is possibly TRBD1 or TRBD2 (7 bases each). Germline CDR1 and CDR2: LGHNA and YSLEER. Trimming stripped 4 bases from V and 0 bases from J, with 15 bases between. The CDR3 is 17 amino acids. CDR3 region: CASSPTRGGANTGELFF. CDR3 nucleotide sequence: TGCGCCAGCAGCCCAACCAGGGGGGGGGCGAACACCGGGGAGCTGTTTTTT.

This clonotype showed up just a few times. This chain joins TRBV30 and TRBJ1-3; possibly TRBD1 for D (6 bases). Germline V gene data show CDR1 as GTSNPN and CDR2 as SVGIG (reference sequence). V was clipped by 2 bases and J by 4 bases, with 12 bases between them. There are 14 residues in the CDR3. The CDR3 reads CAWSTGGDGNTIYF. The CDR3 coding sequence is TGTGCCTGGAGTACGGGGGGCGACGGAAACACCATATATTTT.

This clonotype has at least ten counts. The chain couples TRBV20-1 to TRBJ2-7; a weak D match, TRBD1 (6 bases). Germline CDR1 and CDR2: DFQATT and SNEGSKA (reference sequence). The germline V and J ends were trimmed by 4 bases and 3 bases, with 22 bases remaining between them. CDR3 length: 16 amino acids. In nucleotides, the CDR3 is TGCAGTGCTACCTTACTTGAGACAGGATACCACTACGAGCAGTACTTC. It specifies CSATLLETGYHYEQYF.

This clonotype has a count of ten or more. The rearrangement joins TRBV18 to TRBJ1-3, with D uncertain. The ends were cut back, 2 bases at V and 0 bases at J, with 11 bases in the middle. The length of the CDR3 is 16 residues. Germline V gene lookup returns CDR1 KGHSH and CDR2 LQKENI. The CDR3 here is CASSPSEASSGNTIYF. CDR3 nucleotides: TGTGCCAGCTCACCATCGGAGGCTAGCTCTGGAAACACCATATATTTT.

This clonotype was seen many times. This chain uses TRBV15 with TRBJ1-6, with 7 bases aligning to TRBD1. The CDR3 has 15 residues. V lost 1 base, J lost 6 bases, and 3 bases stayed unmatched. Per the germline V gene, CDR1 is LNHNV and CDR2 is YYDKDF (reference sequence). The CDR3 DNA is TGTGCCACCAGCAGAGCGAGGGGGCCTAATTCACCCCTCCACTTT. Its translation: CATSRARGPNSPLHF.

There are many counts of this clonotype. CDR3 protein: CASSLVLGADTQYF. In DNA, the CDR3 is TGTGCCAGCAGCTTAGTATTAGGAGCAGATACGCAGTATTTT. V usage is TRBV11-2 and J usage is TRBJ2-3; D uncertain. V was pared by 1 base and J by 4 bases, with 9 bases between. This CDR3 is built from 14 residues. Looked up from germline, CDR1 is SGHAT and CDR2 is FQNNGV. Full variable domain (missing parts from reference TRBV11-2 and TRBJ2-3): EAGVAQSPRYKIIEKRQSVAFWCNPISGHATLYWYQQILGQGPKLLIQFQNNGVVDDSQLPKDRFSAERLKGVDSTLKIQPAKLEDSAVYLCASSLVLGADTQYFGPGTRLTVL.

This clonotype was observed a few times. V usage is TRBV20-1 and J usage is TRBJ2-7; a possible D gene is TRBD1 (6 bases). The CDR3 runs 15 residues. Trimming left V 3 bases short and J 6 bases short, with 21 bases between. Looked up from germline, CDR1 is DFQATT and CDR2 is SNEGSKA (reference sequence). DNA for the CDR3: TGCAGTGCTAGCCCCAGGGGACCCACTGTAGGCGAGCAGTACTTC. Its translation: CSASPRGPTVGEQYF.

This clonotype was counted at least ten times. The genes are TRBV7-2 and TRBJ2-7; D not resolved. This CDR3 comprises 14 residues. Trimming stripped 0 bases from V and 3 bases from J, with 9 bases between. In germline, CDR1 is SGHTA, CDR2 FQGNSA. CDR3 sequence reads: CASSLAVSNYEQYF. The CDR3 coding sequence is TGTGCCAGCAGCTTAGCGGTCTCAAACTACGAGCAGTACTTC. Drawing the rest from reference TRBV7-2 and TRBJ2-7, the complete variable domain is GAGVSQSPSNKVTEKGKDVELRCDPISGHTALYWYRQSLGQGLEFLIYFQGNSAPDKSGLPSDRFSAERTGGSVSTLTIQRTQQEDSAVYLCASSLAVSNYEQYFGPGTRLTVT.

The sample holds many counts of this clonotype. The V gene is TRBV7-2, the J gene TRBJ2-1; D gene ambiguous. Germline lookup yields CDR1 SGHTA and CDR2 FQGNSA. The CDR3 covers 15 residues. Between the trimmed V and J ends, which lost 5 bases and 3 bases, there was a span of 14 bases. DNA of the CDR3: TGTGCCAGCAGCCTGGACCGGAGAAACTACAATGAGCAGTTCTTC. Translation gives CASSLDRRNYNEQFF. Full variable domain (missing parts from reference TRBV7-2 and TRBJ2-1): GAGVSQSPSNKVTEKGKDVELRCDPISGHTALYWYRQSLGQGLEFLIYFQGNSAPDKSGLPSDRFSAERTGGSVSTLTIQRTQQEDSAVYLCASSLDRRNYNEQFFGPGTRLTVL.

As regards this clonotype: Germline and junction disagree at one end, which may indicate a read error. The chain has TRBV30 and TRBJ2-7, with 9 bases that match TRBD1. The germline gives CDR1 GTSNPN, CDR2 SVGIG (reference sequence). This CDR3 contains 14 residues. CDR3 coding DNA: TGTGCCTGGAGTCAGGGACAGGGCTCCCACGAGCAGTACTTC. Amino acids: CAWSQGQGSHEQYF.

This clonotype has ten or more counts. At one of its ends the junction is not consistent with the germline gene, which may arise from a read error. Here the CDR3 reads CASSLGGSSYNEQFF. The CDR3 DNA reads TGTGCCAGCAGCTTAGGAGGGAGCTCCTACAATGAGCAGTTCTTC. The chain employs TRBV5-1 and TRBJ2-1; weak D call: TRBD2 (6 bases). This CDR3 contains 15 residues. Germline V gene sequence: CDR1 SGHRS, CDR2 YFSETQ.

This clonotype appeared many times. The chain employs TRBV7-2 and TRBJ1-6; the D is unclear. CDR3 length equals 14 residues. Germline V CDR1 and CDR2: SGHTA, FQGNSA. V shed 3 bases and J shed 8 bases, with 11 bases lying between them. The CDR3 is CASSLTFNHSPLHF. The DNA of the CDR3 is TGTGCCAGCAGCTTGACCTTTAACCATTCACCCCTCCACTTT.

This chain links TRBV7-2 with TRBJ1-3; no clear D. Trimming took 5 bases from V and 7 from J, leaving 15 bases between them. Per the germline V gene, CDR1 is SGHTA and CDR2 is FQGNSA. This CDR3 has 14 amino acids. The CDR3: CASSPISGGNTIYF. CDR3 sequence (DNA): TGTGCCAGCAGCCCAATTAGCGGCGGGAACACCATATATTTT.

This clonotype appeared many times. The chain joins TRBV29-1 to TRBJ1-1, with unresolved D. This CDR3 is 13 amino acids long. The germline V gene has CDR1 SQVTM and CDR2 ANQGSEA. The V gene lost 1 base and the J gene lost 0 bases, with 6 bases spanning the gap. CDR3 sequence: CSVEVGMNTEAFF. CDR3 in DNA: TGCAGCGTTGAAGTAGGTATGAACACTGAAGCTTTCTTT.

This clonotype was recorded many times. The chain couples TRBV5-5 to TRBJ1-2, with D unresolved. Germline loops: CDR1 SGHKS, CDR2 YYEKEE (reference sequence). The CDR3 is 15 residues long. Trimming removed 0 bases at V and 0 bases at J, with 9 bases between. CDR3 in amino acids: CASSLVVATNYGYTF. The CDR3 DNA sequence: TGTGCCAGCAGCTTGGTAGTTGCCACTAACTATGGCTACACCTTC.

This clonotype was recorded many times. V gene TRBV6-2 or TRBV6-3 combines with J gene TRBJ2-1; D gene ambiguous. V lost 0 bases, J lost 8 bases, and 5 bases lay in between. Per germline, CDR1 MNHEY and CDR2 SVGEGT. The CDR3 extends over 12 amino acids. The CDR3 reads CASSYSFDEQFF. CDR3 coding DNA: TGTGCCAGCAGTTACTCGTTTGATGAGCAGTTCTTC.

In its sample, this clonotype was seen a few times. The chain uses TRBV20-1 and TRBJ2-7; 7 nucleotides agree with TRBD1. J was trimmed by 7 bases and V by 6 bases; bases with no gene match: 12. Germline values: CDR1 DFQATT, CDR2 SNEGSKA (reference sequence). The length of the CDR3 is 13 residues. DNA of the CDR3: TGCAGTGCGAGGGGGCAGGAAGCCTTTGAGCAGTACTTC. Protein sequence: CSARGQEAFEQYF.

This clonotype turned up a few times. This rearrangement joins TRBV7-9 to TRBJ2-7; D may match TRBD1 or TRBD2 (7 bases each). V dropped 4 bases and J dropped 4 bases, with 17 bases sitting between them. The CDR3 runs 15 residues. Germline lookup yields CDR1 SEHNR and CDR2 FQNEAQ (reference sequence). The CDR3 sequence is CASSSGGAHTYEQYF. CDR3 bases: TGTGCCAGCAGCTCAGGGGGGGCGCATACGTACGAGCAGTACTTC.

This chain joins TRBV5-1 and TRBJ1-2, with D hard to call. The germline V gene encodes CDR1 SGHRS and CDR2 YFSETQ. Trimming removed 4 bases at V and 0 bases at J, with 13 bases between. This CDR3 has 15 residues. Here the CDR3 DNA reads TGCGCCAGCAGCCCTCTGGGCAGAGCTAACTATGGCTACACCTTC. Its protein is CASSPLGRANYGYTF.

This clonotype was recorded many times. This rearrangement joins TRBV18 to TRBJ1-1; no firm D call. V lost 8 bases, J lost 2 bases, and 12 bases lay in between. Germline V gene data show CDR1 as KGHSH and CDR2 as LQKENI. The CDR3 loop spans 13 amino acids. This CDR3 is CASSPRENTEAFF. The CDR3 nucleotides read TGTGCCAGCAGTCCCCGGGAAAACACTGAAGCTTTCTTT.

This clonotype was seen only once. One base away lies a much larger clone, so this may be a sequencing read error. The J gene is TRBJ1-1, the V gene TRBV9, with D unclear. V dropped 4 bases and J dropped 7 bases, with 17 bases sitting between them. Per the germline V gene, CDR1 is SGDLS and CDR2 is YYNGEE. The CDR3 is 14 residues long. CDR3 protein: CASSLGPPSSEAFF. CDR3 coding DNA: TGTGCCAGCAGCTTGGGCCCTCCGAGTAGTGAAGCTTTCTTT.

At least ten counts were recorded for this clonotype. The gene calls are TRBV11-1 and TRBJ2-1; tentatively, D is TRBD2 (6 bases). This CDR3 is 17 amino acids long. CDR1 is SGHAT, CDR2 FQDESV, per germline (reference sequence). V was cut by 0 bases and J by 0 bases, with 12 bases left in between. CDR3 residues: CASSLAAGGSSYNEQFF. The CDR3 DNA is TGTGCCAGCAGCTTAGCGGCTGGGGGGAGCTCCTACAATGAGCAGTTCTTC. Complete variable domain (other parts from reference TRBV11-1 and TRBJ2-1): EAEVAQSPRYKITEKSQAVAFWCDPISGHATLYWYRQILGQGPELLVQFQDESVVDDSQLPKDRFSAERLKGVDSTLKIQPAELGDSAMYLCASSLAAGGSSYNEQFFGPGTRLTVL.